The TCR beta chain under discussion was sequenced for a study of CD8 T cells in Susac syndrome (dated by TCRdb to about 2019). Notes on the research overall: Repertoire sequencing was used to test whether CD8+ T cell activation and differentiation in Susac syndrome was antigen driven. CD8+ T cell repertoire clonality was compared between about a dozen healthy donors, some 14 Susac syndrome patients and around 15 multiple sclerosis patients.

The CDR3 sequence holds 15 residues, the cysteine and phenylalanine included. Just the 45-base CDR3 DNA is kept, in frame starting at base 1. V and J lose 4 bases and 6 bases, and a span of 20 bases separates them. Sequences SGDLS (CDR1) and YYNGEE (CDR2) are obtained from the germline V gene. RNA was extracted using the RNeasy kit, and about 0.45 to 1 microgram was reverse transcribed with random hexamers. The immunoSEQ multiplex PCR assay, which covers 54 Vbeta and 13 Jbeta segments, was used to amplify TCR beta CDR3 regions. To correct PCR amplification bias, a synthetic template baseline was used for both primer optimization and computational correction. For the original study's pipeline: Reads were annotated to V, D and J genes according to IMGT and were analyzed with immunoSEQ Analyzer, with only productive sequences retained. Clonality was calculated as one minus the Shannon entropy normalized by log2 of the number of productive unique sequences. For each patient and control, public and private clones were evaluated among the 100 most prevalent clones. A clone was defined as Susac-specific if it was absent from the healthy and MS cohorts, from some 1,100 published viral clones and from other ImmuneACCESS disease sequences. The public reads were reanalyzed by TCRdb: fastp trimming at Q25, MiXCR alignment, in-frame beta chains only. Each entry merges the rows of one CDR3 protein and shows their most common DNA and genes. The V and J calls follow TCRdb's processing rather than the paper's. For this sample the table gives about 180,000 distinct CDR3 sequences, of which 85% to 95% were detected only once. In total, the top ten clones hold around 0.16% of the sample.

Findings and caveats that apply to the study as a whole: The TCR sequencing and HLA analysis was acknowledged to have included a relatively small number of individuals.

Turning to this clonotype: The antigen it recognizes is unknown. One base away there is no much larger clone; base qualities are not given.

Peripheral blood CD8+ and CD4+ T cells from healthy donors, Susac syndrome patients and multiple sclerosis patients were profiled using high-throughput TCR beta sequencing. The multiple sclerosis controls were treatment-naive patients whose relapsing-remitting disease, either stable or active, fulfilled the revised McDonald criteria. Bulk CD8+ and CD4+ T cells were purified by magnetic negative isolation, whereas CD8+ TEMRA cells were enriched by FACS. Blood was collected in EDTA tubes and processed within 24 hours, with PBMCs isolated through density gradient centrifugation. PBMCs destined for TCR sequencing were cryopreserved in liquid nitrogen and later thawed in a 37 °C water bath. Purity of sorted or isolated CD4+, CD8+ and CD8+ TEMRA cells was at least 90%.

The chain couples TRBV9 to TRBJ2-7; the D gene cannot be resolved reliably. Sequencing used CD8+ T cells from PBMCs. The TCR comes from a human donor with multiple sclerosis. The bases read TGTGCCAGCAGCCCAGAGGCTGGGCGCGTCGGCGAGCAGTACTTC. Translated, this gives CASSPEAGRVGEQYF.